The clone carrying this T cell receptor beta chain has more than one count but fewer than ten. Its antigen is not identified. The sample belongs to a study of post-analysis software for immune sequencing data. Regarding the study as a whole: Strong same-batch co-clustering of samples appeared with F measure clustering. Several TRBV segments (TRBV5-6, TRBV5-1 and TRBV20-1 among them) occurred more frequently in patients than in controls.

Prepared libraries of TCR beta cDNA carried unique molecular identifiers. One entry per CDR3 protein, called by TCRdb with MiXCR from the PCR reads. This sample has under 200,000 distinct CDR3 sequences, with approximately 29% found just once. CDR3 length: 15 residues. Germline values: CDR1 SQVTM, CDR2 ANQGSEA. Trimming left V 5 bases short and J 2 bases short, with 15 bases between. This TCR derives from a girl aged 2-17 years with multiple sclerosis. The sequenced sample was blood. The V call is TRBV29-1, the J call TRBJ1-4; D is uncertain. The DNA of the CDR3 is TGCAGCGTTCCTGCTTGTTTCGTGACTAATGAAAAACTGTTTTTT. Translating gives CSVPACFVTNEKLFF.